The 3 T cell receptor beta chains below were found in one sample sequenced in a study of blood T cell repertoires in COVID-19. Method: immunoSEQ multiplex PCR; TCRdb's copy keeps in-frame clones and lacks some. This sample has 250,000 to 350,000 clones; more than 75% occur once, and the top ten carry approximately 2.2%. Sequencing was carried out using peripheral blood. Receptor source: a young woman who had recovered from COVID-19.

J is TRBJ1-5 and V is TRBV2, with no clear D. Per the germline V gene, CDR1 is SNHLY and CDR2 is FYNNEI. The CDR3 covers 15 residues. Trimming took 7 bases from V and 3 from J, leaving 16 bases between them. The CDR3 loop is CASNLMSGNNQPQHF. The CDR3 nucleotides read TGTGCCAGCAATCTCATGTCGGGTAACAATCAGCCCCAGCATTTT.

This chain connects TRBV5-1 to TRBJ1-1, with 8 nucleotides matching TRBD1. CDR1 SGHRS and CDR2 YFSETQ come from the germline V gene. The CDR3 runs to 14 residues. Unmatched junction bases numbered 9, after V lost 4 bases and J lost 7 bases. This CDR3 is CASSLLQGAGEAFF. CDR3 sequence (DNA): TGCGCCAGCAGCCTCCTCCAGGGGGCAGGTGAAGCTTTCTTT.

This chain links TRBV19 with TRBJ1-5; unclear D gene. Germline V gene lookup returns CDR1 LNHDA and CDR2 SQIVND (reference sequence). V lost 10 bases and J lost 5, with 6 bases in between. The CDR3 spans 10 residues. CDR3 residues: CATGDQPQHF. DNA for the CDR3: TGTGCCACGGGAGATCAGCCCCAGCATTTT.